Sequencing of this T cell receptor beta chain was carried out in a study of shared clonotypes between healthy human individuals. Germline V gene data show CDR1 as SGHVS and CDR2 as FNYEAQ. CDR3 length equals 14 residues. Trimming cost V 1 base and J 2 bases, with 9 bases left between them. Points from the study as a whole: Sampling used blood alone; tissue repertoires probably differ.

TCRdb's copy holds only in-frame clones and misses some; the assay was immunoSEQ multiplex PCR. The sample lists around 1 million clones; over 75% were seen once. Comments on this clone: Its specificity is unknown.

This sequence joins TRBV7-6 and TRBJ2-7; D may correspond to TRBD1 or TRBD2 (5 bases each). This receptor was taken from a man in his late teens or twenties in good health. The sample was memory CD4+ T cells sorted from blood. Noted subset: CD45RA-negative fraction. The CDR3 DNA sequence: TGTGCCAGCAGCTTAGGGGACGGACCCTACGAGCAGTACTTC. This sequence encodes CASSLGDGPYEQYF.